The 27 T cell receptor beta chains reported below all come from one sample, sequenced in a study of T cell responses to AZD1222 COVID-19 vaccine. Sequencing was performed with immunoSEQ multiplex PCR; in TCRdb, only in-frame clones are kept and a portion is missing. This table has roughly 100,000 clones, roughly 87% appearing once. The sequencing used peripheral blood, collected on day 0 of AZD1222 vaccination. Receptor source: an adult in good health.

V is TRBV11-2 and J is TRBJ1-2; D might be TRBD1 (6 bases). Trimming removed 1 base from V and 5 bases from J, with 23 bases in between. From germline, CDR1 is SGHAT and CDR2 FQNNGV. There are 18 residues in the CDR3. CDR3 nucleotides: TGTGCCAGCAGCTTAGGCGTTACGGGGACACCGCGGGGATATGGCTACACCTTC. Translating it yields CASSLGVTGTPRGYGYTF.

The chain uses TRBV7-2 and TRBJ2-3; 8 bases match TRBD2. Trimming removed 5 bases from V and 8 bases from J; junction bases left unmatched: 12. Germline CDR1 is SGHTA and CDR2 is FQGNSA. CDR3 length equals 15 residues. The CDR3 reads CASSQASGRGGTQYF. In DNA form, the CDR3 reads TGTGCCAGCAGCCAAGCTAGCGGGCGGGGAGGTACGCAGTATTTT.

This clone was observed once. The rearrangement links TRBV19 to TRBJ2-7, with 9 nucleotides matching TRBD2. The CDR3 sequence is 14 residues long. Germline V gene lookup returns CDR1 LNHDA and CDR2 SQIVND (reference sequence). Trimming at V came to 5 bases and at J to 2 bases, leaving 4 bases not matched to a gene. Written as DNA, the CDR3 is TGTGCCAGTAGTGGTCTAGCGGGGCCCTACGAGCAGTACTTC. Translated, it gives CASSGLAGPYEQYF.

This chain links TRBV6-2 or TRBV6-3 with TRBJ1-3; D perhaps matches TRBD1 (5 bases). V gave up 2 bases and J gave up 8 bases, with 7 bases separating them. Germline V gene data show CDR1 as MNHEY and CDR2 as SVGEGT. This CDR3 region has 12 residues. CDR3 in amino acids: CASSYGTDTIYF. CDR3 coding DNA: TGTGCCAGCAGTTACGGGACCGACACCATATATTTT.

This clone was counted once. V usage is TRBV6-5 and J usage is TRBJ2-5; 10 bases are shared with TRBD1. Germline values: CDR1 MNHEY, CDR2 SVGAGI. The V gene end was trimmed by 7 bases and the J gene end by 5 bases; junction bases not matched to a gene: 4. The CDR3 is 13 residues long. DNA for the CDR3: TGTGCCAGCAACCGGGACAGGGGTGAGACCCAGTACTTC. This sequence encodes CASNRDRGETQYF.

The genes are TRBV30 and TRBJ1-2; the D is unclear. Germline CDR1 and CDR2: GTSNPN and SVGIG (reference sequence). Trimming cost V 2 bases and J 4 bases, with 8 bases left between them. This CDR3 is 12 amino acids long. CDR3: CAWSPGVYGYTF. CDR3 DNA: TGTGCCTGGAGTCCAGGCGTCTATGGCTACACCTTC.

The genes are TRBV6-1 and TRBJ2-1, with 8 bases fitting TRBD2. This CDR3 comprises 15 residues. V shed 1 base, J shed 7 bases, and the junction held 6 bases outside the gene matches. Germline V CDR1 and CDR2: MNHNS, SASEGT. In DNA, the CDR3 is TGTGCCAGCAGTGAAGACGGCGGGGGGAGAAATGAGCAGTTCTTC. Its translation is CASSEDGGGRNEQFF.

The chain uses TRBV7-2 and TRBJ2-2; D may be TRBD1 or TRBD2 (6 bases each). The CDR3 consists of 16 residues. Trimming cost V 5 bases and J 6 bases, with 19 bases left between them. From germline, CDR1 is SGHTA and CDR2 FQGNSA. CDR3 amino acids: CASSPLGGGNAGELFF. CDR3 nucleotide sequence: TGTGCCAGCAGCCCCTTGGGGGGCGGCAATGCCGGGGAGCTGTTTTTT.

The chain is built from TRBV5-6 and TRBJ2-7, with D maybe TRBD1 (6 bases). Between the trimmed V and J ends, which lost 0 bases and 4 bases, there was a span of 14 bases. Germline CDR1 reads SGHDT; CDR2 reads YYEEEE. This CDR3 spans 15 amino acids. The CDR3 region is CASSLAGTLSYEQYF. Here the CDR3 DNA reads TGTGCCAGCAGCTTGGCCGGGACACTCTCTTACGAGCAGTACTTC.

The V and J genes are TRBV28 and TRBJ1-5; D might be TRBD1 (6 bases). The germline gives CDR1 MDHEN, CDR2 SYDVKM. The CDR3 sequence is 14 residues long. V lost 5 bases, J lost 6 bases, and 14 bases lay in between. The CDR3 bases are TGTGCCAGCAGTCGGGCCCAGGGGAGTCAGCCCCAGCATTTT. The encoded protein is CASSRAQGSQPQHF.

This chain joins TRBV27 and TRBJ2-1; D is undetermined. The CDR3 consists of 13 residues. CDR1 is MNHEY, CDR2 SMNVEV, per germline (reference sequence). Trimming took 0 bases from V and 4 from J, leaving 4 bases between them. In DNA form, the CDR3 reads TGTGCCAGCAGTTTATCGCGGTACAATGAGCAGTTCTTC. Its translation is CASSLSRYNEQFF.

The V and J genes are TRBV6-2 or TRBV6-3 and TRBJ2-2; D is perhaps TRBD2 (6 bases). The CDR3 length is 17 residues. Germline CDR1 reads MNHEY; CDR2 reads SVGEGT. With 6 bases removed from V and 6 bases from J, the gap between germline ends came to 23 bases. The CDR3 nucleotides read TGTGCCAGCAGCACTATGTACGGACTAAGCGAGGCCGGGGAGCTGTTTTTT. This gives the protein CASSTMYGLSEAGELFF.

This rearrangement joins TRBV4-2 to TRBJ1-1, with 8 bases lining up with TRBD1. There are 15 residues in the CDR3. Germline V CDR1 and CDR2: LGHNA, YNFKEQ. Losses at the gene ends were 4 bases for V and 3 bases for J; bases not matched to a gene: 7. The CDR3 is CASSLRQGRDTEAFF. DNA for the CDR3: TGTGCCAGCAGCCTTCGACAGGGGAGAGACACTGAAGCTTTCTTT.

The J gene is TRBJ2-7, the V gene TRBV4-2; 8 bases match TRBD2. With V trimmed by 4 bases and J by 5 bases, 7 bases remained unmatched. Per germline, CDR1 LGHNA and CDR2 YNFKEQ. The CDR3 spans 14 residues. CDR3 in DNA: TGTGCCAGCAGCCCCGATCCAGCGGGGGACGAGCAGTACTTC. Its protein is CASSPDPAGDEQYF.

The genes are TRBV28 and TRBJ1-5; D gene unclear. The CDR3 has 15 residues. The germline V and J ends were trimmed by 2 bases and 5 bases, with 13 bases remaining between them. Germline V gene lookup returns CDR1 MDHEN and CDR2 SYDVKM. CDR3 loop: CASSLSTGFHQPQHF. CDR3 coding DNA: TGTGCCAGCAGTTTAAGTACCGGGTTCCATCAGCCCCAGCATTTT.

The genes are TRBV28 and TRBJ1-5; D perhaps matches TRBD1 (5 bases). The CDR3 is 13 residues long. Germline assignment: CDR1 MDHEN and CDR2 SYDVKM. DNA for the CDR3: TGTGCTTCTATCGGGCTAGGGGATCAGCCCCAGCATTTT. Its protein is CASIGLGDQPQHF.

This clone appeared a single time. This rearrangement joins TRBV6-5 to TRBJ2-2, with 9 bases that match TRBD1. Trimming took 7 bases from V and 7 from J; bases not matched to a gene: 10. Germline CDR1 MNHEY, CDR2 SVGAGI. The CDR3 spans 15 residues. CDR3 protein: CASTRGQGPFGELFF. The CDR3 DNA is TGTGCCAGCACCCGGGGACAGGGCCCCTTCGGGGAGCTGTTTTTT.

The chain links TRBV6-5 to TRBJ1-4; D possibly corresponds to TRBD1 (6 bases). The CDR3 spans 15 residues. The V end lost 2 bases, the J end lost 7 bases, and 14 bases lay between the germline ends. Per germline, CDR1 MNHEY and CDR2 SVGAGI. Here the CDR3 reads CASSYAGQPGEKLFF. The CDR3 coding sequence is TGTGCCAGCAGTTACGCCGGACAGCCAGGTGAAAAACTGTTTTTT.

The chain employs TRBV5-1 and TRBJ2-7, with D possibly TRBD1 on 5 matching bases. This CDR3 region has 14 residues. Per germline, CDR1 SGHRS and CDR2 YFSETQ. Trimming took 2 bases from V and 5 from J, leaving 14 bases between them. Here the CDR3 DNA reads TGCGCCAGCAGCTTTGGTGGGCAGGGCGACGAGCAGTACTTC. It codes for CASSFGGQGDEQYF. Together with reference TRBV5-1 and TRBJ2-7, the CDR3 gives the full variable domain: KAGVTQTPRYLIKTRGQQVTLSCSPISGHRSVSWYQQTPGQGLQFLFEYFSETQRNKGNFPGRFSGRQFSNSRSEMNVSTLELGDSALYLCASSFGGQGDEQYFGPGTRLTVT.

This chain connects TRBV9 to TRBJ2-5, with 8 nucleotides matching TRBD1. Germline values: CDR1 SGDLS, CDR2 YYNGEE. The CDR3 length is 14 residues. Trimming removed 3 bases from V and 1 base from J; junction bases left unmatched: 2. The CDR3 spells CASSGGTGQETQYF. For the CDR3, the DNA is TGTGCCAGCAGCGGAGGGACAGGCCAAGAGACCCAGTACTTC.

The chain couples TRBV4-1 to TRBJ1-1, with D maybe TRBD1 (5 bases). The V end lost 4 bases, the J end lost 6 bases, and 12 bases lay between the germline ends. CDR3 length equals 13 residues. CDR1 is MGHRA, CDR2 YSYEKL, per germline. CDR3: CASSPPGQAEAFF. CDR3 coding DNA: TGCGCCAGCAGCCCACCAGGACAAGCTGAAGCTTTCTTT.

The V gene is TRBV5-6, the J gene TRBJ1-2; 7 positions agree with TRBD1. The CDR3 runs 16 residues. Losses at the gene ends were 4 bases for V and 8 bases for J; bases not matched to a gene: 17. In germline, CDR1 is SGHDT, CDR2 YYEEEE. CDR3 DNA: TGTGCCAGCAGCCCCCACCCAGCCGACAGGGCGGTGGGCTACACCTTC. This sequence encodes CASSPHPADRAVGYTF. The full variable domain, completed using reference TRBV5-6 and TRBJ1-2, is DAGVTQSPTHLIKTRGQQVTLRCSPKSGHDTVSWYQQALGQGPQFIFQYYEEEERQRGNFPDRFSGHQFPNYSSELNVNALLLGDSALYLCASSPHPADRAVGYTFGSGTRLTVV.

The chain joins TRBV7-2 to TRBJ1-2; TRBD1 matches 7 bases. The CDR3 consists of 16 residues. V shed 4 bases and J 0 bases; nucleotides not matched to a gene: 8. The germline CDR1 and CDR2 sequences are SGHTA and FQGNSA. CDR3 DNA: TGTGCCAGCAGCTCCGCCGGGACAGCTCCTAACTATGGCTACACCTTC. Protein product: CASSSAGTAPNYGYTF.

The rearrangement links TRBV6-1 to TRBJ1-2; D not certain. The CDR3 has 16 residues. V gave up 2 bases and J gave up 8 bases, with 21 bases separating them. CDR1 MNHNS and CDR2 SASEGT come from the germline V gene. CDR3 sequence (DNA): TGTGCCAGCAGTGAAATCCAAGGCGGGATGGCTGGGGGCTACACCTTC. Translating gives CASSEIQGGMAGGYTF.

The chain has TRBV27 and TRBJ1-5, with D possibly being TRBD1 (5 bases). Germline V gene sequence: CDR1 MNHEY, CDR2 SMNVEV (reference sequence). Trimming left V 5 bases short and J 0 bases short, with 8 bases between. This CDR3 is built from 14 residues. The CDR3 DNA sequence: TGTGCCAGCAGTGTAGGGGCTAGCAATCAGCCCCAGCATTTT. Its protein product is CASSVGASNQPQHF.

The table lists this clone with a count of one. Here the CDR3 DNA reads TGTGCCAGCAGCAAAAGTCAAGGACAGGGGACCCGATCACCCCTCCACTTT. Translated, it gives CASSKSQGQGTRSPLHF. V is TRBV21-1 and J is TRBJ1-6; the D call of TRBD1 is as the table states it, not checked on the DNA. TRBV21-1 is listed as a pseudogene. This CDR3 is built from 17 residues.

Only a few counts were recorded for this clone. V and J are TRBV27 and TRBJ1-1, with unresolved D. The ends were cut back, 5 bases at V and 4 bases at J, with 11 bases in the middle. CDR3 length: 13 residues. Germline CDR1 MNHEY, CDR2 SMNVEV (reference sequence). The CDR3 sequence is CASSPVGATEAFF. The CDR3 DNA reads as TGTGCCAGCAGTCCCGTCGGCGCCACTGAAGCTTTCTTT.